This T cell receptor beta chain originates from a study of naive and memory T cell subsets (dated by TCRdb to about 2017). About the study as a whole: In the figure summarizing the skin biopsy and whole blood samples, 10 or so blood donors, 7 tuberculin skin test biopsies and 3 saline control biopsies were reported. PCR2 was typically a SYBR Green qPCR stopped at a set threshold; low-input samples could instead use end-point PCR (approximately 6 cycles). Skin biopsies were taken from tuberculin skin test sites or from saline-injected control sites and were processed for RNA extraction as described before. Overall study outcomes, separate from this receptor: TCR sequences were reportedly obtained from both types of skin biopsy, with many more TCRs found at tuberculin skin test sites. The paper did not give details of skin biopsy collection and RNA processing, instead referencing earlier studies for those details. The higher numbers of TCRs at tuberculin skin test sites were interpreted as T cell infiltration of a delayed type IV hypersensitivity reaction. The RNA-based method was acknowledged as potentially sensitive to TCR transcript changes with T cell activation and differentiation.

Trimming removed 3 bases from V and 1 base from J, leaving 12 bases between the germline ends. From the cysteine through the phenylalanine, the CDR3 covers 15 amino acids. Only the CDR3 portion is preserved as DNA: 45 bases, with reading frame beginning at the first base. According to the germline V gene (reference sequence), CDR1 reads SEHNR and CDR2 reads FQNEAQ. The intended sense of this specimen's treatment or condition label: skin biopsy from PPD injection site in Mantoux-positive individual. The study described a robust, sensitive protocol for amplifying, sequencing and analyzing TCRs, using 3' ligation of a UMI-containing oligonucleotide to TCR cDNA. In individuals with a positive Mantoux test, tuberculin skin test biopsies were taken from sites that had been injected with PPD. Total RNA, without cell sorting, was DNase treated with RQ1 DNase before reverse transcription, targeting roughly 1 to 1000 ng input. Skin biopsy and whole blood libraries were made to test pipeline robustness in samples where T cells form a minority population.

Library preparation employed UMI-ligation and nested PCR. The ligated cDNA was amplified by four rounds of PCR, in which nested alpha and beta constant region primers were used together with the SP2 primer. For the blood and skin samples, TCR RNA was reverse transcribed with SuperScript IV using primers for the alpha and beta constant regions. An oligonucleotide carrying the Illumina SP2 primer and a UMI was ligated to the 3' end of the cDNA by means of T4 RNA ligase 1. The 12-nucleotide UMI consisted of two random hexamers with an eight-base spacer between the hexamers to prevent hairpin formation. From the second PCR onward, the TCR alpha and beta chain libraries were handled separately, and dual indexing was used for multiplexing. After pooling, the indexed libraries were analyzed by capillary electrophoresis and sequenced on either an Illumina MiSeq or NextSeq. PhiX DNA at roughly 4.5-8% was added to the libraries to raise base diversity and improve cluster recognition. Processing in the source paper ran as follows. Demultiplexor pulled UMIs out of read 2, joined the UMIs with the TCR sequence from read 1, and separated reads according to sample indices. Decombinator identified V and J genes and V-J junctions, assigning each TCR a five-part identifier including V and J deletions. UMIs were used by Collapsinator to correct sequencing errors and PCR amplification heterogeneity, so that a UMI-based abundance was obtained for each TCR. CDR3Translator turned identifiers into nucleotide sequence, translated the nucleotide sequence into amino acids, and pulled out CDR3 regions based on terminal motifs. After normalization to the amount of input RNA, error-corrected alpha and beta TCR counts from blood and skin were compared. The public reads were reanalyzed by TCRdb: fastp trimming at Q25, MiXCR alignment, in-frame beta chains only. Entries that share a CDR3 protein sequence are merged under the most common genes and DNA. None of the V and J calls come from the authors' own analysis; TCRdb made them. This sample is represented by roughly 36,000 distinct CDR3 sequences; approximately 10% of them were singletons. The top ten clones comprise roughly 3.6% of the sample.

Points on this clonotype: Which antigen it targets is not known. Per-nucleotide qualities are absent, and no much larger clonotype sits a single base away.

This TCR was recovered from an adult in good health. Here the chain combines TRBV7-9 and TRBJ1-1; a tentative D call is TRBD1 (5 bases match). Specimen: skin, collected from a tuberculin skin test site. The nucleotides are TGTGCCAGCAGCTTGGTTTCAGGGAGGAACACTGAAGCTTTCTTT. Its protein reads: CASSLVSGRNTEAFF.